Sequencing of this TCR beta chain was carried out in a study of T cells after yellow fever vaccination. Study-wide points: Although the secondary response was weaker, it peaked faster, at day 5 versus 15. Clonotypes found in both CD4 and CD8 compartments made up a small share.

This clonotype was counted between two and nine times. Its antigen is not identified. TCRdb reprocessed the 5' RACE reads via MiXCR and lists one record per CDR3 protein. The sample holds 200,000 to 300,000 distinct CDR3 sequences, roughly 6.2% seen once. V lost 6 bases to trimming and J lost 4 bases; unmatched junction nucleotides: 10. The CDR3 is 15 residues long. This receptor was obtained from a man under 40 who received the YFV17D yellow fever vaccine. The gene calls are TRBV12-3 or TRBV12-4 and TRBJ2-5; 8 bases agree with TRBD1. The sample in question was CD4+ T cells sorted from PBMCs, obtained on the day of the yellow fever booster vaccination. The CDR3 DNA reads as TGTGCCAGCAGCATAAACGGACAGGGCGCAGAGACCCAGTACTTC. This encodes CASSINGQGAETQYF.